Sequencing of this T cell receptor beta chain was carried out in a study of blood T cells in healthy people across ages. Study findings and constraints: Expanded clonotype changes were possibly confounded by unknown donor CMV status. Higher diversity, along with more naive CD4+ cells, distinguished long-lived donors from aged donors.

Turning to this clonotype: The antigen is undetermined.

A second 7 to 11 cycle PCR used barcoded and J-beta primers. Every molecule of cDNA carried a tag from a template-switch adaptor with 12 random nucleotides. TCRdb re-analysed the 5' RACE reads in MiXCR, keeping a single row per CDR3 protein. This table holds about 1.8 million distinct CDR3 sequences, around 50% found once. Germline CDR1 is SQVTM and CDR2 is ANQGSEA. J lost 11 bases, V lost 5 bases, and 26 bases had no gene match. This CDR3 comprises 18 residues. The receptor's source is a woman aged 35 to 49 in good health. The gene calls are TRBV29-1 and TRBJ2-5; the match to TRBD1 covers 10 bases. Source material: blood. The CDR3 sequence is CSVPTGGRDRGFDSEQYF. In DNA form, the CDR3 reads TGCAGCGTTCCAACAGGGGGTCGGGACAGGGGTTTCGACAGTGAGCAGTACTTC.